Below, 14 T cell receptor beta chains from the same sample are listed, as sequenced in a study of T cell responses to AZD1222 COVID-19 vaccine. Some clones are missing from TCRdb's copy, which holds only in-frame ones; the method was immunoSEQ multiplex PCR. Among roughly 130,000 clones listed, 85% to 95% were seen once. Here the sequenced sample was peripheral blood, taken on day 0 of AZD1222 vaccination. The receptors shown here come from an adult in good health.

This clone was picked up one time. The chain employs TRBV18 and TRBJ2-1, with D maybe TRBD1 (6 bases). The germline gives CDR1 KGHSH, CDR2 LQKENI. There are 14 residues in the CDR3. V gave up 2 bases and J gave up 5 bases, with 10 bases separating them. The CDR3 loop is CASSPYRVNNEQFF. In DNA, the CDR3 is TGTGCCAGCTCACCATACAGGGTCAACAATGAGCAGTTCTTC. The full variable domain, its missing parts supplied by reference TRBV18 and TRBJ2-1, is NAGVMQNPRHLVRRRGQEARLRCSPMKGHSHVYWYRQLPEEGLKFMVYLQKENIIDESGMPKERFSAEFPKEGPSILRIQQVVRGDSAAYFCASSPYRVNNEQFFGPGTRLTVL.

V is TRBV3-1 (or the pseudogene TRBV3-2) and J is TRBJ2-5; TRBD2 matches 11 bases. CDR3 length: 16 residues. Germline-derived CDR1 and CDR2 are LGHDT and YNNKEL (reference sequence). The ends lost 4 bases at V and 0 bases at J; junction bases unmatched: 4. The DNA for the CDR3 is TGTGCCAGCAGCCGGACTAGCGGGTCGTACCAAGAGACCCAGTACTTC. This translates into CASSRTSGSYQETQYF.

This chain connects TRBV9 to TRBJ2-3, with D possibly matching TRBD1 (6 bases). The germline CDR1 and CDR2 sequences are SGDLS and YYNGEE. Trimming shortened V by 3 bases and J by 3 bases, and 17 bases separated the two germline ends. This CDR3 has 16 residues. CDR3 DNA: TGTGCCAGCAGCGGTAACCGGGACACAGCAACAGATACGCAGTATTTT. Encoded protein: CASSGNRDTATDTQYF.

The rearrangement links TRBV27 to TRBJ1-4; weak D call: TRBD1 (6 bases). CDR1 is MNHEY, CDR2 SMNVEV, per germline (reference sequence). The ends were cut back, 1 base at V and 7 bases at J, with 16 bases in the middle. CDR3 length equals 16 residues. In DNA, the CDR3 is TGTGCCAGCAGTTTATTCGGTGGGGGGGCTGGTGAAAAACTGTTTTTT. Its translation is CASSLFGGGAGEKLFF.

The CDR3 DNA follows: TGTGCCAGTACTTTCTCGGGACAGGGGGACTATGGCTACACCTTC. Encoded protein: CASTFSGQGDYGYTF. V usage is TRBV19 and J usage is TRBJ1-2; 11 bases map to TRBD1. CDR3 size: 15 residues. V shed 7 bases and J 3 bases; nucleotides not matched to a gene: 7. CDR1 is LNHDA and CDR2 is SQIVND in the germline V gene (reference sequence).

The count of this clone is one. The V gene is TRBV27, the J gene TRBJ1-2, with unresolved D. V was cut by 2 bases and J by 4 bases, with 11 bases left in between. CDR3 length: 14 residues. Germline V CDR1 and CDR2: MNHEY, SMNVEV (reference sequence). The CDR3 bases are TGTGCCAGCAGTTTAGGTGTCAGTACCTATGGCTACACCTTC. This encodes CASSLGVSTYGYTF.

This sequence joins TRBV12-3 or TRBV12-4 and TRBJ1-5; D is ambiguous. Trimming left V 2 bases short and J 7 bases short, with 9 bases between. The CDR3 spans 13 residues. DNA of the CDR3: TGTGCCAGCAGTTTATACAACCGACAGCCCCAGCATTTT. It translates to CASSLYNRQPQHF.

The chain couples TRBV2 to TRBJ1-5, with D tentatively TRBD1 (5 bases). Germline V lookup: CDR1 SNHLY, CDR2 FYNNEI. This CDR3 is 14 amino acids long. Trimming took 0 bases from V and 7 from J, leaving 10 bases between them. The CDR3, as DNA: TGTGCCAGCAGTGAAGCTAGGGGTGGCCAGCCCCAGCATTTT. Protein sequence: CASSEARGGQPQHF.

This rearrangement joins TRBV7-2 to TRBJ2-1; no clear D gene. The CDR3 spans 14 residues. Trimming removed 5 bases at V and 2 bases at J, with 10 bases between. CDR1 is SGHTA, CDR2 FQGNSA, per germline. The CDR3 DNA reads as TGTGCCAGCAGCGACCCGGGTACCTACAATGAGCAGTTCTTC. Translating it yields CASSDPGTYNEQFF.

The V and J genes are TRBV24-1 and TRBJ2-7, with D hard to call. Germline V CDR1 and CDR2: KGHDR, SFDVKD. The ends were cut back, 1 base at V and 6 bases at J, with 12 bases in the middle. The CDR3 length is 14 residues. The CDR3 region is CATSDFETPTEQYF. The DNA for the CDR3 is TGTGCCACCAGTGATTTCGAGACCCCTACCGAGCAGTACTTC.

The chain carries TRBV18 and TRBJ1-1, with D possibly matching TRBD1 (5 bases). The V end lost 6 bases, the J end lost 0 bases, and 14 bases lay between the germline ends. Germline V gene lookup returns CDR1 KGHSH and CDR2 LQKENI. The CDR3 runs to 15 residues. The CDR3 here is CASSPQGLVNTEAFF. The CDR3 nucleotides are TGTGCCAGCTCCCCCCAGGGATTGGTGAACACTGAAGCTTTCTTT.

The DNA of the CDR3 is TGTGCCAGCAGCTTCATTGGAGGGTCTGGAAACACCATATATTTT. Translating it yields CASSFIGGSGNTIYF. The J gene is TRBJ1-3, the V gene TRBV7-7; no definite D call. Germline V lookup: CDR1 SSHAT, CDR2 FNYEAQ (reference sequence). The V gene lost 3 bases and the J gene lost 1 base, with 10 bases spanning the gap. The CDR3 runs 15 residues.

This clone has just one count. CDR3: CASSLNRISGNTIYF. The CDR3 nucleotides read TGTGCCAGCAGCTTGAACAGGATCTCTGGAAACACCATATATTTT. The chain combines TRBV5-6 with TRBJ1-3; D possibly corresponds to TRBD1 (5 bases). The CDR3 runs 15 residues. The V gene's germline CDR1 is SGHDT and CDR2 YYEEEE. The V gene lost 1 base and the J gene lost 0 bases, with 8 bases spanning the gap.

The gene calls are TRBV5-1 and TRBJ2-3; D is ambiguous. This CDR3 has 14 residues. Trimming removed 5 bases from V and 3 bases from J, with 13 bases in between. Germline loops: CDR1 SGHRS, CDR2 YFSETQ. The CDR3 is CASRFGPQTDTQYF. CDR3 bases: TGCGCCAGCAGGTTCGGTCCGCAGACAGATACGCAGTATTTT.